The clone carrying this T cell receptor beta chain is a singleton in its sample. No antigen is known for it. Other DNA sequences of this sample code for an identical CDR3. The germline gives CDR1 SGHTA, CDR2 FQGNSA. Between the trimmed V and J ends, which lost 1 base and 4 bases, there was a span of 14 bases. The CDR3 is 15 residues long. The data were produced by immunoSEQ multiplex PCR, yet TCRdb's version contains in-frame clones alone and is incomplete. This repertoire shows 80,000 to 100,000 clones, 70% to 90% found once; its top ten account for roughly 3.1%. The data belong to a study of T cell responses to AZD1222 COVID-19 vaccine. Overall study results and limits: It should be noted that donors were predominantly white British and more often female, and clonal diversity was possibly underestimated. Repertoire samples came only from after the peak T cell response.

The rearrangement uses TRBV7-2 and TRBJ2-7; D ambiguous. The sequenced sample was peripheral blood, obtained 28 days after the second AZD1222 dose. This TCR was sampled from an adult who received the AZD1222 COVID-19 vaccine. The CDR3 region has the DNA TGTGCCAGCAGCTTAGTCTTTTCAGGAACTTACGAGCAGTACTTC. Protein product: CASSLVFSGTYEQYF.